The clone carrying this T cell receptor (beta chain) was seen once. No antigen is known for it. This sample stems from a study of shared clonotypes between healthy human individuals. Study-level information: For every donor, three CD4 naive, three CD4 memory, two CD8 naive and one CD8 memory plates were used. Whole-study findings and limits: Shared clonotypes: about 5.3% naive CD4, under 4% naive CD8, 2.3% memory CD4, about 0.41% memory CD8. Rarefaction curves obtained for sorted subsets showed sequencing incomplete despite large depth.

Sequencing used immunoSEQ multiplex PCR; TCRdb keeps in-frame clones, though not all of them. The repertoire includes about 2.4 million clones, 90% to 95% of them detected once, and 0.11% to 0.15% sits in the top ten. Sequencing was carried out using naive CD4+ T cells sorted from blood. The subset: CD45RA+ positively selected. The origin of this receptor is a man aged 18-30 years in good health.

CDR3 protein: CASSENYEQYF. The CDR3 region has the DNA TGTGCCAGCAGCGAGAACTACGAGCAGTACTTC. V is TRBV7-9 and J is TRBJ2-7; D not certain. V lost 5 bases, J lost 3 bases, and 5 bases lay in between. The length of the CDR3 is 11 residues. Per the germline V gene, CDR1 is SEHNR and CDR2 is FQNEAQ (reference sequence).